Presented here are 32 T cell receptor beta chains from one specimen sequenced in a study of blood T cells in healthy people across ages. PCR was performed a second time for about 6 to 12 cycles using a sample-barcoded 5' primer and a J-beta primer mix. TCRdb reprocessed the 5' RACE reads with MiXCR, giving one entry per CDR3 protein. Among more than 1 million distinct CDR3 sequences listed, over 35% were seen once. The source material was blood. These receptors all come from a woman in her sixties in good health.

The rearrangement uses TRBV27 and TRBJ2-3; possible D gene TRBD2, 6 bases. CDR3 size: 18 residues. Germline V gene sequence: CDR1 MNHEY, CDR2 SMNVEV (reference sequence). V was shortened by 3 bases and J by 2 bases, with 21 bases between the two germline ends. The CDR3 coding sequence is TGTGCCAGCAGTTTTCGGGCAATGACTAGTTCCCCCACAGATACGCAGTATTTT. Its translation: CASSFRAMTSSPTDTQYF.

The chain carries TRBV6-6 and TRBJ2-5; 7 bases line up with TRBD1. With the DNA end fitting TRBJ2-7 better, the J assignment may be wrong. The V gene's germline CDR1 is MNHNY and CDR2 SVGAGI (reference sequence). CDR3 length equals 15 residues. CDR3 in DNA: TGTGCCAGCAGCCGGGGACAGTCCCCGATCTACGAGCAGTACTTC. Translated, it gives CASSRGQSPIYEQYF.

This chain connects TRBV3-1 to TRBJ2-4, with a weak D call TRBD2 (5 bases). Trimming left V 5 bases short and J 2 bases short, with 16 bases between. The CDR3 contains 16 residues. Germline V gives CDR1 LGHDT, CDR2 YNNKEL (reference sequence). The CDR3 coding sequence is TGTGCCAGCAGCTACGCCCCGCCGGGGTCCAAAAACATTCAGTACTTC. Protein: CASSYAPPGSKNIQYF.

The rearrangement uses TRBV9 and TRBJ2-7, with 8 bases fitting TRBD2. This CDR3 comprises 16 residues. Losses at the gene ends were 0 bases for V and 2 bases for J; bases not matched to a gene: 7. Per the germline V gene, CDR1 is SGDLS and CDR2 is YYNGEE. CDR3: CASSVAAGGPPYEQYF. CDR3 DNA sequence: TGTGCCAGCAGCGTAGCCGCGGGAGGCCCCCCCTACGAGCAGTACTTC.

A word on this clonotype: A read error may explain this, as a much larger clone is one base away. The rearrangement joins TRBV28 to TRBJ2-3, with a tentative D call TRBD2 (6 bases). The germline gives CDR1 MDHEN, CDR2 SYDVKM. CDR3 length equals 12 residues. V gave up 8 bases and J gave up 5 bases, with 11 bases separating them. CDR3: CASGSGLDTQYF. The CDR3 region has the DNA TGTGCCAGCGGTTCGGGACTAGATACGCAGTATTTT.

J is TRBJ2-1 and V is TRBV2; D is uncertain. The CDR3 has 13 amino acids. Germline assignment: CDR1 SNHLY and CDR2 FYNNEI. V was clipped by 7 bases and J by 5 bases, with 12 bases between them. This CDR3 is CASTDGLNNEQFF. CDR3 in DNA: TGTGCCAGCACCGACGGGCTTAACAATGAGCAGTTCTTC.

The V and J genes are TRBV28 and TRBJ2-3, with 8 bases that match TRBD2. The length of the CDR3 is 16 residues. Germline trimming cut 8 bases from V and 4 bases from J; bases unmatched to any gene: 14. In germline, CDR1 is MDHEN, CDR2 SYDVKM. CDR3 bases: TGTGCCAGCTGGGGGGCGGGGGGCGCCGGTCCAGATACGCAGTATTTT. Amino acids: CASWGAGGAGPDTQYF.

In regard to this clonotype: The germline gene is not matched at one end of the junction; a read error may be the cause. This chain connects TRBV7-2 to TRBJ2-3, with 10 nucleotides matching TRBD2. The CDR3 runs to 16 residues. Germline CDR1 SGHTA, CDR2 FQGNSA. The CDR3 loop is CASSGGLAEYTDTLYF. For the CDR3, the DNA is TGTGCCAGCAGCGGCGGACTAGCGGAATACACAGATACGCTGTATTTT. The full variable domain, in which reference TRBV7-2 and TRBJ2-3 provide the parts outside the CDR3, is GAGVSQSPSNKVTEKGKDVELRCDPISGHTALYWYRQSLGQGLEFLIYFQGNSAPDKSGLPSDRFSAERTGGSVSTLTIQRTQQEDSAVYLCASSGGLAEYTDTLYFGPGTRLTVL.

The chain recombines TRBV7-9 with TRBJ2-1, with D unclear. The J call is doubtful: the DNA matches TRBJ2-7 better. Per germline, CDR1 SEHNR and CDR2 FQNEAQ (reference sequence). The CDR3 covers 13 residues. The CDR3 loop reads CASSPAEPYEQYF. As DNA, the CDR3 is TGTGCCAGCAGCCCTGCGGAGCCCTACGAGCAGTACTTC.

This clonotype showed up just a few times. This chain joins TRBV18 and TRBJ2-5, with TRBD2 matching 8 bases. The last part of the DNA fits TRBJ2-7 better; the J call may be wrong. The germline gives CDR1 KGHSH, CDR2 LQKENI. The CDR3 is 14 amino acids. The CDR3 bases are TGTGCCAGCTCACCACCTAGCGGGAAGTACGAGCAGTACTTC. It codes for CASSPPSGKYEQYF.

The gene calls are TRBV20-1 and TRBJ2-1, with 9 bases fitting TRBD2. The CDR3 loop spans 13 amino acids. J was trimmed by 6 bases and V by 3 bases; bases with no gene match: 3. Per germline, CDR1 DFQATT and CDR2 SNEGSKA (reference sequence). CDR3 bases: TGCAGTGCTAGGTCGGGACTAGCCAATGAGCAGTTCTTC. This sequence encodes CSARSGLANEQFF.

V gene TRBV9 combines with J gene TRBJ2-1; TRBD2 matches at 9 bases. The trim removed 0 bases at V and 7 bases at J, leaving 5 bases unmatched. There are 15 residues in the CDR3. Germline loops: CDR1 SGDLS, CDR2 YYNGEE. This chain's CDR3 is CASSVAAGGWNEQFF. In nucleotides, the CDR3 is TGTGCCAGCAGCGTAGCAGCGGGAGGATGGAATGAGCAGTTCTTC.

The V call is TRBV7-9, the J call TRBJ1-4; D ambiguous. Germline lookup yields CDR1 SEHNR and CDR2 FQNEAQ (reference sequence). Trimming removed 5 bases at V and 6 bases at J, with 10 bases between. This CDR3 is 13 amino acids long. The CDR3 nucleotides are TGTGCCAGCAGCCCGATGGATCATGAAAAACTGTTTTTT. Its translation: CASSPMDHEKLFF.

Points on this clonotype: The junction differs from germline at one of its ends, possibly a read error. This chain connects TRBV7-9 to TRBJ2-5; weak D call: TRBD2 (7 bases). This CDR3 has 15 residues. CDR1 and CDR2 (germline): SEHNR, FQNEAQ (reference sequence). CDR3 sequence reads: CVSSPRTSSRGEQYF. The CDR3, as DNA: TGTGTCAGCAGCCCCCGGACTAGTTCCAGGGGTGAGCAGTACTTC.

This clonotype was detected many times. The CDR3 coding sequence is TGCAGTGCCATCTCTCCGGGACATGGCAATTCACCCCTCCACTTT. Translating it yields CSAISPGHGNSPLHF. This chain joins TRBV20-1 and TRBJ1-6, with D maybe TRBD1 (6 bases). Trimming removed 6 bases at V and 7 bases at J, with 19 bases between. Germline lookup yields CDR1 DFQATT and CDR2 SNEGSKA (reference sequence). CDR3 length: 15 amino acids.

The chain couples TRBV20-1 to TRBJ2-3, with 11 bases that match TRBD1. V was clipped by 2 bases and J by 3 bases; unmatched bases: 4. The CDR3 has 15 residues. Per the germline V gene, CDR1 is DFQATT and CDR2 is SNEGSKA (reference sequence). CDR3 residues: CSARSGTGGTDTQYF. In nucleotides, the CDR3 is TGCAGTGCTAGATCCGGGACAGGGGGGACAGATACGCAGTATTTT.

DNA of the CDR3: TGTGCCAGCAGGCCTCAGGATTCACCCCTCCACTTT. Translating gives CASRPQDSPLHF. This chain joins TRBV2 and TRBJ1-6; D call uncertain. The CDR3 is made up of 12 amino acids. Germline loops: CDR1 SNHLY, CDR2 FYNNEI. V was shortened by 6 bases and J by 8 bases, with 8 bases between the two germline ends.

The chain is built from TRBV5-1 and TRBJ2-1, with TRBD2 identical over 7 bases. Germline CDR1 reads SGHRS; CDR2 reads YFSETQ. Germline trimming cut 4 bases from V and 6 bases from J; bases unmatched to any gene: 10. The CDR3 runs to 15 residues. The CDR3 here is CASSPGTISPNEQFF. CDR3 sequence (DNA): TGCGCCAGCAGCCCCGGGACTATCTCGCCCAATGAGCAGTTCTTC.

This chain uses TRBV6-1 with TRBJ2-5; 8 bases align to TRBD1. The germline V gene encodes CDR1 MNHNS and CDR2 SASEGT. With 1 base clipped from V and 1 base from J, the junction kept 2 bases outside the gene matches. The CDR3 sequence is 15 residues long. The CDR3 region is CASSEGTGSQETQYF. CDR3 nucleotide sequence: TGTGCCAGCAGTGAAGGGACAGGGTCCCAAGAGACCCAGTACTTC.

The sample holds a few counts of this clonotype. The CDR3 reads CASIPWAGGNNEQYF. The CDR3 DNA is TGTGCCAGCATCCCATGGGCGGGAGGTAACAATGAGCAGTACTTC. V usage is TRBV7-9 and J usage is TRBJ2-1; 8 bases align to TRBD2. The better agreement between TRBJ2-7 and the DNA end casts doubt on the J call. This CDR3 region has 15 residues. Germline V lookup: CDR1 SEHNR, CDR2 FQNEAQ (reference sequence).

V gene TRBV20-1 combines with J gene TRBJ2-7; 10 nucleotides match TRBD2. With the DNA end fitting TRBJ2-5 better, the J assignment may be wrong. This CDR3 has 15 amino acids. Per the germline V gene, CDR1 is DFQATT and CDR2 is SNEGSKA (reference sequence). For the CDR3, the DNA is TGCAGTGTACCTGGGACTAGCGCCCTCCAAGAGACCCAGTACTTC. Amino acids: CSVPGTSALQETQYF.

This clonotype appeared a few times. The CDR3 nucleotides read TGTGCCAGCAGTTCAGGGGGGAGAGCCACAGATACGCAGTATTTT. Translating gives CASSSGGRATDTQYF. This sequence joins TRBV6-6 and TRBJ2-3; tentative D call: TRBD1 (7 bases). The CDR3 has 15 residues. Germline V lookup: CDR1 MNHNY, CDR2 SVGAGI (reference sequence). V was trimmed by 4 bases and J by 2 bases, leaving 13 bases between them.

This clonotype has a count of ten or more. With a much larger clone just one base away, this may be a read error. The chain links TRBV5-1 to TRBJ2-1; D may correspond to TRBD1 or TRBD2 (5 bases each). The J call may be in error: the DNA end matches TRBJ2-7 better. The CDR3 loop spans 16 amino acids. Germline values: CDR1 SGHRS, CDR2 YFSETQ. CDR3 in amino acids: CASSAGTTPSYNEQYF. Written as DNA, the CDR3 is TGCGCCAGCAGCGCCGGGACGACTCCCTCCTACAATGAGCAGTACTTC.

A few counts support this clonotype. CDR3 residues: CASSLNYNNEQFF. The CDR3 DNA is TGTGCCAGCAGCTTAAATTACAACAATGAGCAGTTCTTC. The chain carries TRBV4-2 and TRBJ2-1, with D unclear. Between the trimmed V and J ends, which lost 5 bases and 5 bases, there was a span of 10 bases. Per the germline V gene, CDR1 is LGHNA and CDR2 is YNFKEQ. The CDR3 loop spans 13 amino acids.

This clonotype was seen a few times. The chain has TRBV6-2 or TRBV6-3 and TRBJ2-5; TRBD2 is a possible D gene (6 bases). Trimming cost V 4 bases and J 4 bases, with 16 bases left between them. Germline loops: CDR1 MNHEY, CDR2 SVGEGT. The CDR3 length is 15 residues. This CDR3 reads CASSSEGEEGETQYF. The CDR3 DNA follows: TGTGCCAGCAGTTCTGAGGGAGAGGAGGGAGAGACCCAGTACTTC.

This clonotype has just a few counts. The chain recombines TRBV12-3 or TRBV12-4 with TRBJ2-5; D ambiguous. The V end was cut by 4 bases, the J end by 5 bases, with 8 bases between. The CDR3 runs 12 residues. CDR3 sequence (DNA): TGTGCCAGCAGTTCAGCATGGGAGACCCAGTACTTC. Protein sequence: CASSSAWETQYF.

The chain couples TRBV7-2 to TRBJ2-1; D possibly matches TRBD1 or TRBD2 (6 bases each). Trimming left V 11 bases short and J 0 bases short, with 23 bases between. The CDR3 length is 17 residues. Germline V gives CDR1 SGHTA, CDR2 FQGNSA. This chain's CDR3 is CASGGLFSAISYNEQFF. CDR3 sequence (DNA): TGTGCCTCCGGGGGCCTGTTTAGCGCCATCTCCTACAATGAGCAGTTCTTC.

The genes are TRBV7-2 and TRBJ1-4, with D possibly being TRBD1 (5 bases). Germline CDR1 reads SGHTA; CDR2 reads FQGNSA. The CDR3 has 15 amino acids. Deletions cut 5 bases from V and 7 bases from J, with 17 bases between. The CDR3 here is CASSLEGLVGEKLFF. DNA for the CDR3: TGTGCCAGCAGCCTAGAGGGACTCGTCGGTGAAAAACTGTTTTTT.

This rearrangement joins TRBV5-1 to TRBJ2-2, with no clear D. The germline gives CDR1 SGHRS, CDR2 YFSETQ. The CDR3 runs to 14 residues. V gave up 4 bases and J gave up 6 bases, with 13 bases separating them. The CDR3 sequence: CASSPDAVAGELFF. In nucleotides, the CDR3 is TGCGCCAGCAGCCCGGACGCGGTGGCCGGGGAGCTGTTTTTT.

This clonotype has only a few counts. The rearrangement joins TRBV27 to TRBJ2-1, with TRBD2 matching over 14 bases. CDR1 MNHEY and CDR2 SMNVEV come from the germline V gene (reference sequence). This CDR3 comprises 17 residues. The J segment lost 2 bases and the V segment lost 5 bases, leaving 5 bases of the junction unmatched. CDR3 sequence (DNA): TGTGCCAGCAGTCCGCCGGGACTAGCGGGAGCCTACAATGAGCAGTTCTTC. Residues: CASSPPGLAGAYNEQFF.

This sequence joins TRBV20-1 and TRBJ2-5; D is perhaps TRBD2 (6 bases). Judging by the DNA end, TRBJ2-7 fits better; the J call may be wrong. Germline V gene sequence: CDR1 DFQATT, CDR2 SNEGSKA (reference sequence). The CDR3 consists of 14 residues. In DNA, the CDR3 is TGCAGTGCTAGAGTGGGTAATAGCGGCTACGAGCAGTACTTC. Its translation is CSARVGNSGYEQYF.

This clonotype occurred a few times. V gene TRBV27 combines with J gene TRBJ1-5; TRBD1 matches at 8 bases. Germline values: CDR1 MNHEY, CDR2 SMNVEV (reference sequence). The CDR3 consists of 14 residues. With 7 bases clipped from V and 4 bases from J, the junction kept 6 bases outside the gene matches. The CDR3 protein is CASTTGALNQPQHF. CDR3 nucleotides: TGTGCCAGCACGACAGGGGCCCTTAATCAGCCCCAGCATTTT.